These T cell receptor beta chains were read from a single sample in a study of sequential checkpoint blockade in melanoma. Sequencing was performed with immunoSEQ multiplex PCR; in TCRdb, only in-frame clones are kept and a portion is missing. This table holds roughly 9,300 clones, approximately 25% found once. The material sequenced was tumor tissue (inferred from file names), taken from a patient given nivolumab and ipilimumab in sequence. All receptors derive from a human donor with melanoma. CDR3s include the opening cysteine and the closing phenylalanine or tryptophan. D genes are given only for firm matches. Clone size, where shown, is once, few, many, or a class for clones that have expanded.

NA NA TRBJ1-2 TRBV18 TGTGCCAGCTCATTCGACCGGGACACCCTGGGGATATATGGCTACACCTTC CASSFDRDTLGIYGYTF
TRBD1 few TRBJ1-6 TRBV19 TGTGCCAGTGGATCGGGACAGGGTACCTATTGGTCACCCCTCCACTTT CASGSGQGTYWSPLHF
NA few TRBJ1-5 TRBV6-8 TGTGCCAGCAACAGACAGCAGTCCTCTCCCCAGCATTTT CASNRQQSSPQHF
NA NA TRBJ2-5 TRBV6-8 TGTGCCAGCAGTGGAGCTACGGAGACCCAGTACTTC CASSGATETQYF
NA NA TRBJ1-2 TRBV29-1 TGCAGCGTCCAAAAAGGTGGGAGCTTCTATGGCTACACCTTC CSVQKGGSFYGYTF
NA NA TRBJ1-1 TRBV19 TGTGCCAGTTCCTTGAACACTGAAGCTTTCTTT CASSLNTEAFF
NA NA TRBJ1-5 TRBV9 TGTGCCAGCAGTGAAGGGTCAGGGGCCAAGCATTTT CASSEGSGAKHF
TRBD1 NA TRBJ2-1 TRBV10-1 TGCGCCAGCAGTACCGGGACAGGGCTCTACAATGAGCAGTTCTTC CASSTGTGLYNEQFF
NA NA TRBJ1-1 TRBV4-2 TGTGCCAGCAGCTTTCGGGGGGTGGGTGAAGCTTTCTTT CASSFRGVGEAFF
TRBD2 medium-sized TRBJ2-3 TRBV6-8 TGTGCCAGCAGTTACGGGACTAGCGGGGGCCTCCCCACAGACACAGATACGCAGTATTTT CASSYGTSGGLPTDTDTQYF
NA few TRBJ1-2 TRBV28 TGTGCCAGCAGTTTCGAAGGGGGGTGGTACTATGGCTACACCTTC CASSFEGGWYYGYTF
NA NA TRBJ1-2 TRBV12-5 TGTGCTAGTGGACTACCAGGGGAAGTCTATGGCTACACCTTC CASGLPGEVYGYTF
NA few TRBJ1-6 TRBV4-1 TGCGCCAGCAGCCAAGCCGATTGGACCTATAATTCACCCCTCCACTTT CASSQADWTYNSPLHF
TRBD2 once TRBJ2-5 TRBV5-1 TGCGCCAGCAGCTTGGTCGGGACGGCGGGAGCGGGGGAGACCCAGTACTTC CASSLVGTAGAGETQYF
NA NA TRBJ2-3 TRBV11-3 TGTGCCAGCAGCTTGAACCCTAGCACAGATACGCAGTATTTT CASSLNPSTDTQYF
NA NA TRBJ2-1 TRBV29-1 TGCAGCGTTGGAGACAGGATATACAATGAGCAGTTCTTC CSVGDRIYNEQFF
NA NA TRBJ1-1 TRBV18 TGTGCCAGCTGGAAGACGCGCCCTACGGCGGGACGTAACACTGAAGCTTTCTTT CASWKTRPTAGRNTEAFF
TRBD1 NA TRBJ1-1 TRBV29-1 TGCAGCGTTGGAGAGGCAGGGGGGGACACTGAAGCTTTCTTT CSVGEAGGDTEAFF
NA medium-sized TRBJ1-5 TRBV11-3 TGTGCCAGCAGTAAGGGTGGAAGCAATCAGCCCCAGCATTTT CASSKGGSNQPQHF
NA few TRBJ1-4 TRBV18 TGTGCCAGCTTCCCGGGCCTCGAGGGAGAAAAACTGTTTTTT CASFPGLEGEKLFF
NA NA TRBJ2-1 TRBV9 TGTGCCAGCAGCCCGCAGGGACGTGAGCAGTTCTTC CASSPQGREQFF
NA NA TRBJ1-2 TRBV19 TGTGCCAGTAGTATAGGACCGGGACTCCCGGGGGGCTACACCTTC CASSIGPGLPGGYTF
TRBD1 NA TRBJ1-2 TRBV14 TGTGCCAGCAGCCAAGTGGCAGGGGGTGGCTACACCTTC CASSQVAGGGYTF
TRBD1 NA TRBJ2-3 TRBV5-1 TGCGCCAGCAGCTTGGGGGACAGTTCCACAGATACGCAGTATTTT CASSLGDSSTDTQYF
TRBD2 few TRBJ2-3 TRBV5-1 TGCGCCAGCAGCTTGGGACTAGCGGGGGCCCTTGATACGCAGTATTTT CASSLGLAGALDTQYF
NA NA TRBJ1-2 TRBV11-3 TGTGCCAGCAGCTTTGGGGGGGGTCGCTATGGCTACACCTTC CASSFGGGRYGYTF
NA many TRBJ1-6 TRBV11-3 TGTGCCAGCAGCCCTCCGGGACTTCTGGGCAATTCACCCCTCCACTTT CASSPPGLLGNSPLHF
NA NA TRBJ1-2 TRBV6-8 TGTGCCAGCAGCACCCTCGGGGGTTATGGCTACACCTTC CASSTLGGYGYTF
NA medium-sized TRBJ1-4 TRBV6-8 TGTGCCAGCAGTTACGAGGGTTACTATAATGAAAAACTGTTTTTT CASSYEGYYNEKLFF
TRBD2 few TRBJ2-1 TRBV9 TGTGCCAGCGGCCAGTTAGCGGGGGAGCAGTTCTTC CASGQLAGEQFF
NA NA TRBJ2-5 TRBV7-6 TGTGCCAGCAGCTTACTCGGGGTCCAAGAGACCCAGTACTTC CASSLLGVQETQYF